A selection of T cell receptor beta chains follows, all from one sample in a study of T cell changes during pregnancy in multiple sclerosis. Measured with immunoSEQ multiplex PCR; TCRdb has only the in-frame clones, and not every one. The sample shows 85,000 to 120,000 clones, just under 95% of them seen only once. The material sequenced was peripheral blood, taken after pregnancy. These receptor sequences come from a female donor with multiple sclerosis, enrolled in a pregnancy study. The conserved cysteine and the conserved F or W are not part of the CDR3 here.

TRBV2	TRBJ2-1	ASSMTSLSYNEQF
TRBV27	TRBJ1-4	ASSLQGRKEKLF
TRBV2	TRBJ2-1	ASSESAVEQF
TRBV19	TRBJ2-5	ASSPRGGQSTRQLY
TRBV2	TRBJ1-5	ASSLDRVNQPQH
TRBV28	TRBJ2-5	ASSLPPSSETQY
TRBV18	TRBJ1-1	ASSPTTGAYSEAF
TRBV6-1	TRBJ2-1	ASRDPRGDEQF
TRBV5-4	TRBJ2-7	ASSLSGLGTYEQY
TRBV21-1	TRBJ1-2	ASSKRFTGGGYT
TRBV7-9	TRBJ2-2	ASSPRQGSGELF
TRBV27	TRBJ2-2	ASSLGQAGELF
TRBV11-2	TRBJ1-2	ASSLAQGRGSGYT
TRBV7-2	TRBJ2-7	ASSLVSGRGTYEQY
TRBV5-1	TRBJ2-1	ASSSGQGIGEQF
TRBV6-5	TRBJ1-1	ASTIGRGVNTEAF
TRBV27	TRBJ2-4	ASSLRSGLQNIQY